Sequencing of this TCR beta chain was carried out in a study of cytomegalovirus exposure and HLA in healthy donors. The PCR was carried out with 60 Vbeta primers and 13 Jbeta primers. Generated by immunoSEQ multiplex PCR, the TCRdb table keeps only in-frame clones and is missing some. Recorded here are approximately 110,000 clones; the top ten clones represent over 2%. This CDR3 is 17 amino acids long. With 4 bases removed from V and 3 bases from J, the gap between germline ends came to 21 bases. Germline CDR1 and CDR2: SEHNR and FQNEAQ (reference sequence). This clonotype originated in a man aged 40-50 years in good health and CMV-seronegative. Specimen: PBMCs. The J gene is TRBJ2-5, the V gene TRBV7-9, with D hard to call. The CDR3 coding sequence is TGTGCCAGCAGCTGGCGGCTGCAGTCTCAATCTAAAGAGACCCAGTACTTC. Protein sequence: CASSWRLQSQSKETQYF.